This passage covers 18 T cell receptor beta chains from one sample sequenced in a study of cytomegalovirus exposure and HLA in healthy donors (dated by TCRdb to about 2017). Library generation was performed with the immunoSEQ multiplex PCR assay. For the multiplex PCR, a mixture combining 60 forward primers for TCR Vbeta segments and 13 reverse primers for TCR Jbeta segments was used. Sourced from immuneACCESS, this table was stored by TCRdb with only in-frame sequences that have V and J called. A share of the clones is absent; for the studies checked, an unresolved V gene accounts for under half, and the remainder has no known explanation. This sample gives around 170,000 clones in total; over 65% of them show up just once. Of the sample, about 1.5% falls within the top ten clones. Sequencing input: PBMCs. These receptors all come from a man aged 18-30 years in good health and CMV-seronegative.

The genes are TRBV7-2 and TRBJ2-7; D remains unclear. The CDR3 loop spans 13 amino acids. Trimming removed 2 bases at V and 2 bases at J, with 7 bases between. Germline CDR1 and CDR2: SGHTA and FQGNSA. CDR3 in amino acids: CASSLQSPYEQYF. CDR3 nucleotide sequence: TGTGCCAGCAGCTTACAGTCCCCCTACGAGCAGTACTTC. Together with reference TRBV7-2 and TRBJ2-7, the CDR3 gives the full variable domain: GAGVSQSPSNKVTEKGKDVELRCDPISGHTALYWYRQSLGQGLEFLIYFQGNSAPDKSGLPSDRFSAERTGGSVSTLTIQRTQQEDSAVYLCASSLQSPYEQYFGPGTRLTVT.

This chain connects TRBV5-8 to TRBJ2-7; 7 bases fit TRBD1. CDR1 and CDR2 (germline): SGHTS, YDEGEE. The CDR3 runs 14 residues. J lost 0 bases, V lost 4 bases, and 4 bases had no gene match. The CDR3 DNA is TGTGCCAGCAGCCTCCGGGACAGCTCCTACGAGCAGTACTTC. Translating it yields CASSLRDSSYEQYF.

Details on this clone: One end of the junction fails to match germline, which may point to a read error. This sequence joins TRBV7-3 and TRBJ2-2; the match to TRBD1 covers 12 bases. The CDR3 length is 18 residues. Germline V CDR1 and CDR2: SGHTA, FQGTGA. In DNA, the CDR3 is TGTGCCAGCAGCTTATCGTACCCGGGACAGGGGGCCTACCGGGGAGCTGTTTTT. Translated: CASSLSYPGQGAYRGAVF.

The gene calls are TRBV11-3 and TRBJ2-2; D may be TRBD2 (8 bases). CDR3 length equals 18 residues. Germline V CDR1 and CDR2: SGHNT, YENEEA. Trimming left V 4 bases short and J 2 bases short, with 20 bases between. CDR3 loop: CASSSGGPGGPNTGELFF. The CDR3 coding sequence is TGTGCCAGCAGCTCGGGGGGGCCAGGGGGACCAAACACCGGGGAGCTGTTTTTT.

The rearrangement uses TRBV5-4 and TRBJ2-4; TRBD2 agrees at 14 bases. The trim removed 4 bases at V and 0 bases at J, leaving 6 bases unmatched. Germline-derived CDR1 and CDR2 are SGHNT and YYREEE (reference sequence). CDR3 length: 18 residues. CDR3 DNA: TGTGCCAGCAGCCTATTGGGACTAGCGGGAGTAGCCAAAAACATTCAGTACTTC. It yields the protein CASSLLGLAGVAKNIQYF.

The V and J genes are TRBV6-6 and TRBJ1-5; weak D call: TRBD1 (6 bases). Germline lookup yields CDR1 MNHNY and CDR2 SVGAGI (reference sequence). The V and J ends lost 6 bases and 0 bases respectively, with 9 bases between them. This CDR3 has 14 residues. The CDR3 sequence is CASSDRISNQPQHF. The CDR3 bases are TGTGCCAGCAGCGACAGGATTAGCAATCAGCCCCAGCATTTT.

Worth noting for this clone: The same CDR3 also results from other DNA sequences found in this sample. The rearrangement joins TRBV4-2 to TRBJ2-3, with D hard to call. This CDR3 comprises 14 residues. Looked up from germline, CDR1 is LGHNA and CDR2 is YNFKEQ. V was cut by 1 base and J by 2 bases, with 7 bases left in between. CDR3 sequence (DNA): TGTGCCAGCAGCCAAGGACTGGTCACAGATACGCAGTATTTT. This sequence encodes CASSQGLVTDTQYF.

This clone was counted once. The chain combines TRBV7-9 with TRBJ2-7, with D uncertain. The CDR3 consists of 11 residues. The germline V gene has CDR1 SEHNR and CDR2 FQNEAQ (reference sequence). V lost 4 bases and J 7 bases, leaving 8 bases between the germline ends. The CDR3 DNA sequence: TGTGCCAGCAGCTATGAGTATGAGCAGTACTTC. Translation: CASSYEYEQYF. Using reference TRBV7-9 and TRBJ2-7 for the parts outside the CDR3, the full variable domain is DTGVSQNPRHKITKRGQNVTFRCDPISEHNRLYWYRQTLGQGPEFLTYFQNEAQLEKSRLLSDRFSAERPKGSFSTLEIQRTEQGDSAMYLCASSYEYEQYFGPGTRLTVT.

This chain links TRBV2 with TRBJ1-1; a weak D match, TRBD1 (5 bases). CDR3 length equals 15 residues. Trimming cost V 4 bases and J 2 bases, with 14 bases left between them. In germline, CDR1 is SNHLY, CDR2 FYNNEI. The CDR3: CASSGERQTNTEAFF. The CDR3 DNA reads TGTGCCAGCAGTGGAGAAAGACAGACCAACACTGAAGCTTTCTTT.

V and J are TRBV6-5 and TRBJ2-7; 7 bases map to TRBD1. Germline V gene sequence: CDR1 MNHEY, CDR2 SVGAGI. CDR3 length: 15 residues. V was clipped by 4 bases and J by 1 base; unmatched bases: 7. The CDR3 nucleotides are TGTGCCAGCAGTTTCAGGGACAGACTATCCTACGAGCAGTACTTC. Translation gives CASSFRDRLSYEQYF.

Details on this clone: The junction does not match germline at one end; this may be a read error. The V call is TRBV7-9, the J call TRBJ1-2; tentatively, D is TRBD1 (5 bases). The CDR3 extends over 14 amino acids. In germline, CDR1 is SEHNR, CDR2 FQNEAQ (reference sequence). Here the CDR3 reads CASSLVGTDYGYPF. CDR3 nucleotides: TGTGCCAGCAGCTTAGTAGGGACGGACTATGGCTACCCCTTC.

This clone was seen a handful of times. J is TRBJ2-7 and V is TRBV18, with no clear D. Germline-derived CDR1 and CDR2 are KGHSH and LQKENI. The length of the CDR3 is 13 residues. The V and J ends lost 3 bases and 6 bases respectively, with 12 bases between them. CDR3 DNA: TGTGCCAGCTCACCGAATACGGGTCGCGAGCAGTACTTC. It codes for CASSPNTGREQYF.

The chain combines TRBV5-4 with TRBJ1-4, with 7 bases aligning to TRBD1. Germline CDR1 SGHNT, CDR2 YYREEE (reference sequence). The CDR3 sequence is 14 residues long. V trimming: 1 base; J trimming: 8 bases; junction bases outside the gene matches: 5. CDR3 loop: CASSLTTGHEKLFF. For the CDR3, the DNA is TGTGCCAGCAGCTTGACGACAGGGCACGAAAAACTGTTTTTT.

The rearrangement joins TRBV5-1 to TRBJ1-5; no definite D call. CDR3 length: 14 residues. V dropped 0 bases and J dropped 3 bases, with 7 bases sitting between them. Germline CDR1 is SGHRS and CDR2 is YFSETQ. This CDR3 reads CASSLDSLNQPQHF. The CDR3 DNA is TGCGCCAGCAGCTTGGACAGCCTCAATCAGCCCCAGCATTTT.

V usage is TRBV19 and J usage is TRBJ2-2; possibly TRBD1 for D (6 bases). CDR1 and CDR2 (germline): LNHDA, SQIVND (reference sequence). V lost 6 bases to trimming and J lost 0 bases, with 8 bases between them. There are 14 residues in the CDR3. The CDR3 DNA follows: TGTGCCAGTAGGACAGGTACGAACACCGGGGAGCTGTTTTTT. It yields the protein CASRTGTNTGELFF.

This chain connects TRBV7-2 to TRBJ2-1, with 8 bases that match TRBD2. CDR1 SGHTA and CDR2 FQGNSA come from the germline V gene. This CDR3 has 13 amino acids. Trimming at V came to 8 bases and at J to 12 bases, leaving 12 bases not matched to a gene. CDR3 region: CASGRGLEGSQFF. The CDR3 region has the DNA TGTGCCAGCGGAAGGGGACTAGAAGGATCGCAGTTCTTC.

V gene TRBV14 combines with J gene TRBJ2-7; D is perhaps TRBD2 (5 bases). This CDR3 has 14 amino acids. V was clipped by 3 bases and J by 0 bases, with 9 bases between them. CDR1 and CDR2 from the germline V gene are SGHDN and FVKESK. CDR3 region: CASSHQRSSYEQYF. The CDR3 nucleotides read TGTGCCAGCAGCCATCAGCGGAGCTCCTACGAGCAGTACTTC.

CDR3 in amino acids: CASSPHSGGEGTEAFF. The CDR3, as DNA: TGTGCCAGCAGCCCCCATTCGGGCGGGGAAGGCACTGAAGCTTTCTTT. The rearrangement joins TRBV7-3 to TRBJ1-1; D unclear. CDR3 length: 16 residues. The germline V gene encodes CDR1 SGHTA and CDR2 FQGTGA. V lost 5 bases to trimming and J lost 4 bases, with 20 bases between them.